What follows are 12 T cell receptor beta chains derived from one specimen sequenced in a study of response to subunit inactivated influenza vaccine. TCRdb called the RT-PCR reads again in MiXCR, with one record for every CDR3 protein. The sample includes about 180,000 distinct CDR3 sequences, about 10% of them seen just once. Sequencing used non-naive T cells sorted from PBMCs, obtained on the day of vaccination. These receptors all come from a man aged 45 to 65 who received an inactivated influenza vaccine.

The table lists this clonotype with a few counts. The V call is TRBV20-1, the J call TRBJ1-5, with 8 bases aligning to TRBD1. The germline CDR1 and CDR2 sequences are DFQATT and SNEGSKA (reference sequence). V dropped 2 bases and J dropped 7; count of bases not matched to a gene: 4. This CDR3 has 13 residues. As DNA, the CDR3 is TGCAGTGCTAGACCGACAGGGGCCCAGCCCCAGCATTTT. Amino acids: CSARPTGAQPQHF.

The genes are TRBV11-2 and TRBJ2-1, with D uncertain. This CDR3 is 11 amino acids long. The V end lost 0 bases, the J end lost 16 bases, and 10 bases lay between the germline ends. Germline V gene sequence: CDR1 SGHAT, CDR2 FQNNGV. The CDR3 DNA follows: TGTGCCAGCAGCTTAGACAGTCTCAGTTTCTTC. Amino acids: CASSLDSLSFF.

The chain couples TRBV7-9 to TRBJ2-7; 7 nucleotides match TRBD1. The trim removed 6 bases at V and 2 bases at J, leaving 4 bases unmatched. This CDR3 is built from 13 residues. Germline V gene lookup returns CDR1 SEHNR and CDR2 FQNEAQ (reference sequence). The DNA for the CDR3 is TGTGCCAGCAGGCCCGACAGGGCCTACGAGCAGTACTTC. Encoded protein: CASRPDRAYEQYF.

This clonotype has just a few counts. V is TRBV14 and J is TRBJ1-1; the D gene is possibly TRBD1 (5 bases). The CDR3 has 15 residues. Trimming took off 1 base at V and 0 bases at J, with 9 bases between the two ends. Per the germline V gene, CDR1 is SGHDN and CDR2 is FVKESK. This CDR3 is CASSQVAGMNTEAFF. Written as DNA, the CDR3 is TGTGCCAGCAGCCAAGTGGCAGGGATGAACACTGAAGCTTTCTTT.

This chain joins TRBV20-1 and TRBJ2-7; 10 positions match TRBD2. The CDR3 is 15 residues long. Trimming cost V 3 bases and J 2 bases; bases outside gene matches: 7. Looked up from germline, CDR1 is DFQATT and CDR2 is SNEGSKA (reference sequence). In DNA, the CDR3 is TGCAGTGCTAGCGAGGCTAGCGGGAGCCCCTACGAGCAGTACTTC. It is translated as CSASEASGSPYEQYF.

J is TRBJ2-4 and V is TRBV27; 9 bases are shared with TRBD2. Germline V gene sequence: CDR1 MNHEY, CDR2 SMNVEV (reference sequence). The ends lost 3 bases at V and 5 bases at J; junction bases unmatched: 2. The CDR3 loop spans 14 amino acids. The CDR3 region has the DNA TGTGCCAGCAGTTTCAGCGGGGGGCAAAACATTCAGTACTTC. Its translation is CASSFSGGQNIQYF.

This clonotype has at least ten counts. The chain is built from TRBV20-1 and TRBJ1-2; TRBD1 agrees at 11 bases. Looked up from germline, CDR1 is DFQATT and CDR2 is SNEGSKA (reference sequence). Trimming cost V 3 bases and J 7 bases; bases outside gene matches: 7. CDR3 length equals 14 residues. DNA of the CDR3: TGCAGTGCTAGCCCGGGACAGGGGGTTACTGGCTACACCTTC. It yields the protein CSASPGQGVTGYTF.

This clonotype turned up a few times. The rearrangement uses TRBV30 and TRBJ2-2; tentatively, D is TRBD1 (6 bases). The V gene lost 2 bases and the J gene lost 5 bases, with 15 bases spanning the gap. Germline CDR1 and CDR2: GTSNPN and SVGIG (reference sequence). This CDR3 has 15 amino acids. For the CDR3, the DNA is TGTGCCTGGAGTAGGCTGGGGGCGGGTACCGGGGAGCTGTTTTTT. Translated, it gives CAWSRLGAGTGELFF.

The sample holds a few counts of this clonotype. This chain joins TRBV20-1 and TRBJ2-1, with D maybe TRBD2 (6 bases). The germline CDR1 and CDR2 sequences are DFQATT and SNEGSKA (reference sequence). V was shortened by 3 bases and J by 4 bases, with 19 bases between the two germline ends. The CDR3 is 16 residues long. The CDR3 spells CSASGPGRGSYNEQFF. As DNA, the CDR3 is TGCAGTGCTAGTGGACCGGGCCGGGGGAGTTACAATGAGCAGTTCTTC.

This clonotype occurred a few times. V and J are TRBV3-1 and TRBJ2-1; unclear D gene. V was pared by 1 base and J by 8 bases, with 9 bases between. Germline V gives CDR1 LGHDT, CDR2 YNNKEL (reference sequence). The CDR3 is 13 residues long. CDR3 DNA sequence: TGTGCCAGCAGCCAAGGCTACTCCGATGAGCAGTTCTTC. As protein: CASSQGYSDEQFF.

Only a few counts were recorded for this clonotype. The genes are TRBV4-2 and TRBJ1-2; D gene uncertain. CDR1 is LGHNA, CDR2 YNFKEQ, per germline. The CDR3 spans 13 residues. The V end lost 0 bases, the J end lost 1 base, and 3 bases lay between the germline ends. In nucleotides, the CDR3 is TGTGCCAGCAGCCAAGACGATAACTATGGCTACACCTTC. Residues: CASSQDDNYGYTF.

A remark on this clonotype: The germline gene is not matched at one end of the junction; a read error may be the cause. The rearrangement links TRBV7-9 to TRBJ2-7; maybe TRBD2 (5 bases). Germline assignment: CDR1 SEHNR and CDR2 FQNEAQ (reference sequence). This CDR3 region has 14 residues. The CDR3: CGSSLEGVWSEQYF. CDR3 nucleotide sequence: TGTGGCAGCAGCTTAGAGGGAGTTTGGAGCGAGCAGTACTTC.